The following is a T cell receptor (beta chain) sequence with its context. Its antigen is currently unknown. These data are taken from a study of response to subunit inactivated influenza vaccine. Study outcomes and limitations: Few additional T cells are recruited per seasonal influenza vaccination, authors suggested.

TCRdb fed the RT-PCR reads into MiXCR, producing one record per CDR3 protein. The table has roughly 160,000 distinct CDR3 sequences, about 10% seen once. Trimming stripped 0 bases from V and 5 bases from J, with 10 bases between. The CDR3 is 14 residues long. Sequencing used CD8+ T cells sorted from PBMCs, obtained less than 30 months after vaccination. This sequence was found in a man in his fifties or sixties who received an inactivated influenza vaccine. V usage is TRBV12-3 or TRBV12-4 and J usage is TRBJ2-5, with a possible D match to TRBD2 (5 bases). The CDR3 here is CASSLARVVETQYF. Written as DNA, the CDR3 is TGTGCCAGCAGTTTAGCGAGGGTCGTGGAGACCCAGTACTTC.